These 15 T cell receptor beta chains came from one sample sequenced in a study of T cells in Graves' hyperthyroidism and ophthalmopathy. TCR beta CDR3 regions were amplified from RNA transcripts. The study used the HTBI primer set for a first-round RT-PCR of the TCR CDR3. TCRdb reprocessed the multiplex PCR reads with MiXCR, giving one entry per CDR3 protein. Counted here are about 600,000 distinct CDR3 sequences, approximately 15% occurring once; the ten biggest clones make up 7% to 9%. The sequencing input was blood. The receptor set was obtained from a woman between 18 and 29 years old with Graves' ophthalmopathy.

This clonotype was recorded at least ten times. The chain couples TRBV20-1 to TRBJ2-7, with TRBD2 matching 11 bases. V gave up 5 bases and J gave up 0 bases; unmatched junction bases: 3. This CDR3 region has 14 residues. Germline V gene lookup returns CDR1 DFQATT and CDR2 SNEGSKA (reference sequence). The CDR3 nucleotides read TGCAGTGCTGCCGGGACTAGCGGCTCCTACGAGCAGTACTTC. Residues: CSAAGTSGSYEQYF.

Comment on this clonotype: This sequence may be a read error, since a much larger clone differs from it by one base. The CDR3 nucleotides read TGTGCCAGCAGTGAAAGGGGGCTCCCTGTTAATCAGCCCCAGCATTTT. Translating gives CASSERGLPVNQPQHF. The chain has TRBV6-1 and TRBJ1-5; 7 nucleotides line up with TRBD1. This CDR3 has 16 amino acids. Looked up from germline, CDR1 is MNHNS and CDR2 is SASEGT. Trimming removed 2 bases from V and 4 bases from J; junction bases left unmatched: 8.

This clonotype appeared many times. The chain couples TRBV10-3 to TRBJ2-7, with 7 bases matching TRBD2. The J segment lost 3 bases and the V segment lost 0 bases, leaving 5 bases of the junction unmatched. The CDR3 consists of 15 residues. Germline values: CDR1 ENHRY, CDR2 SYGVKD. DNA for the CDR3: TGTGCCATCAGTGAGTCCTCAAGCGGGGACTACGAGCAGTACTTC. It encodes CAISESSSGDYEQYF.

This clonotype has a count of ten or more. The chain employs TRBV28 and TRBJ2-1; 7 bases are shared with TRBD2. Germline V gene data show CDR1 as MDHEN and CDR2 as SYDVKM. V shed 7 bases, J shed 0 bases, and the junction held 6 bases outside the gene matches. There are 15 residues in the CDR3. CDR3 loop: CASTPGGSSYNEQFF. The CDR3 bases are TGTGCCAGCACCCCTGGCGGGAGCTCCTACAATGAGCAGTTCTTC.

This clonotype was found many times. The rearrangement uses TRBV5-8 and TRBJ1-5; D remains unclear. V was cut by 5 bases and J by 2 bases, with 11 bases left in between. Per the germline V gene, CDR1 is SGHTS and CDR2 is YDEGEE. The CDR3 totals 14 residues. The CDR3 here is CASSLRMGNQPQHF. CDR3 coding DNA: TGTGCCAGCAGTTTAAGGATGGGCAATCAGCCCCAGCATTTT.

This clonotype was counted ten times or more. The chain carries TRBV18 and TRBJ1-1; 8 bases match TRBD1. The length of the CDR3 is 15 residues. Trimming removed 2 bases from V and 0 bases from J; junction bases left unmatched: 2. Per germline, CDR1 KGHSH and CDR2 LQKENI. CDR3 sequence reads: CASSPTGQVNTEAFF. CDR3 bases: TGTGCCAGCTCACCAACGGGACAGGTGAACACTGAAGCTTTCTTT.

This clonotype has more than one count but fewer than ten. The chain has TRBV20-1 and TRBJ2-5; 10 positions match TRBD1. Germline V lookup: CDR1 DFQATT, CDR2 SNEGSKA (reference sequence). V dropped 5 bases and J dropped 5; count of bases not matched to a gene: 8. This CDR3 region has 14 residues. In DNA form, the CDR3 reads TGCAGTGCTCCTAAGGGACAGGGGTTCGAGACCCAGTACTTC. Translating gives CSAPKGQGFETQYF.

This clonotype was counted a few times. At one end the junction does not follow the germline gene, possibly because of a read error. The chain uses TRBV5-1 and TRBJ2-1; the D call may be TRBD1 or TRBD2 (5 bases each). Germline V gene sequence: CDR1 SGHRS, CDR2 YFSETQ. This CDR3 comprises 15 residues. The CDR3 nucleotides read TGTGCCAGCAGCTTGGAGGTCCGAGGGACCCATGAGCAGTTCTTC. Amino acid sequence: CASSLEVRGTHEQFF.

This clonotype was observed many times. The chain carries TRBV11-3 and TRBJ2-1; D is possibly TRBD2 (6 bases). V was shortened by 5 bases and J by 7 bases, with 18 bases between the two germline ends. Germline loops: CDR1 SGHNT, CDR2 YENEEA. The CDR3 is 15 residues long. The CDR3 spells CASSGSSGWGNEQFF. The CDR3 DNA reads TGTGCCAGCAGCGGAAGCAGCGGGTGGGGGAATGAGCAGTTCTTC.

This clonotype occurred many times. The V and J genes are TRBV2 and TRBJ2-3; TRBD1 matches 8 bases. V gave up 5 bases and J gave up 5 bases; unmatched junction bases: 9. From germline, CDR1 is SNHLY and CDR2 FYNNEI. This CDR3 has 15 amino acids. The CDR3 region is CASSLTGGVGDTQYF. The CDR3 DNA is TGTGCCAGCAGTCTCACAGGGGGAGTTGGAGATACGCAGTATTTT.

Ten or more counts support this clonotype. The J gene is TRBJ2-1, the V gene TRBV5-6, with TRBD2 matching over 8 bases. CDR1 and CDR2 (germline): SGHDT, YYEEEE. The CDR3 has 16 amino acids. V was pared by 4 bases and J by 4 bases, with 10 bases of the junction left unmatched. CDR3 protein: CASSTPTSAPYNEQFF. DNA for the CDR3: TGTGCCAGCAGCACCCCGACTAGCGCCCCATACAATGAGCAGTTCTTC.

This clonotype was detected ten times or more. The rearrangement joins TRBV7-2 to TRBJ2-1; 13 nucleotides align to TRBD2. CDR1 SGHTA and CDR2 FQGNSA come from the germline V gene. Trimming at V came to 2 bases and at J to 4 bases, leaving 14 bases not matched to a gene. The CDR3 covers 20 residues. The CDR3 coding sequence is TGTGCCAGCAGCTTAATTCCTAGGACTAGCGGGAGCGGATGGTACAATGAGCAGTTCTTC. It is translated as CASSLIPRTSGSGWYNEQFF.

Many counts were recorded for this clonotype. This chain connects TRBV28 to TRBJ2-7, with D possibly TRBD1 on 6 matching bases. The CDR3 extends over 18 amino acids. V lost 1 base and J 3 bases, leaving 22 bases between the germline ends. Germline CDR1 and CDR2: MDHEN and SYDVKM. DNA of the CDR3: TGTGCCAGCAGTTTATCGGCAGGGGATATTTATCAGGGCTACGAGCAGTACTTC. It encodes CASSLSAGDIYQGYEQYF.

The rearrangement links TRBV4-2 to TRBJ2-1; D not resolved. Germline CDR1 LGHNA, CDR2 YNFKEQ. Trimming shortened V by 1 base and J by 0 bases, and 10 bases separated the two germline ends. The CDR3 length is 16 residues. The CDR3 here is CASSQVESNSYNEQFF. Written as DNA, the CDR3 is TGTGCCAGCAGCCAAGTAGAGTCGAACTCCTACAATGAGCAGTTCTTC.

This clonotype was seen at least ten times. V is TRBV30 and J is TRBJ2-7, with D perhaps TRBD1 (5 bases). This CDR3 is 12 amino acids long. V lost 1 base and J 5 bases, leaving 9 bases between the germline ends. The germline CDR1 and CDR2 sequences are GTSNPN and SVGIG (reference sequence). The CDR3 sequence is CAWSEGVHEQYF. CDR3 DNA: TGTGCCTGGAGTGAAGGGGTCCACGAGCAGTACTTC.